This T cell receptor (beta chain) was captured in a study of response to subunit inactivated influenza vaccine. The study's findings and limits: T cells newly recruited by each seasonal influenza vaccination are few, the authors suggested.

The CDR3 runs 16 residues. V lost 0 bases and J 0 bases, leaving 11 bases between the germline ends. The germline V gene encodes CDR1 LNHNV and CDR2 YYDKDF (reference sequence). A single record per CDR3 protein comes from TCRdb applying MiXCR to the RT-PCR reads. This sample has around 580,000 distinct CDR3 sequences, with 14% found just once. As for this clonotype: Its antigen is undetermined.

The source was PBMCs from blood, collected 12 days after vaccination. The J gene is TRBJ2-5, the V gene TRBV15; D may be TRBD1 (5 bases). The sequence was obtained from a man in his fifties or sixties who received an inactivated influenza vaccine. The CDR3 nucleotides are TGTGCCACCAGCAGAGATCCCTACAGGTACCAAGAGACCCAGTACTTC. This codes for CATSRDPYRYQETQYF.